The clone carrying this TCR beta chain has a count of ten or more. The sample originates from a study of T cells in Graves' hyperthyroidism and ophthalmopathy. RNA transcripts yielded amplified TCR beta CDR3 regions. HTBI primers were employed in a first-round RT-PCR of the TCR CDR3. TCRdb itself ran the multiplex PCR reads through MiXCR, one entry per CDR3 protein. The sample carries more than 350,000 distinct CDR3 sequences, more than 12% recorded once. Losses at the gene ends were 6 bases for V and 4 bases for J; bases not matched to a gene: 8. This CDR3 contains 15 residues. Per the germline V gene, CDR1 is SEHNR and CDR2 is FQNEAQ (reference sequence).

Material: blood. This clonotype was sampled from a woman between 25 and 40 years old with Graves' hyperthyroidism. The genes are TRBV7-9 and TRBJ2-3, with 9 bases aligning to TRBD2. CDR3 amino acids: CASSRSGSFADTQYF. The CDR3 nucleotides are TGTGCCAGCAGTCGTAGCGGGAGTTTTGCAGATACGCAGTATTTT.